Reported below is one T cell receptor beta chain. Its target is unknown. This entry is derived from a study of cytotoxic CD8 clonotypes in ibrutinib-treated CLL. Looking at the study overall: A median 12 months of treatment, range 6 to 36, preceded the collection of response samples.

Study-level findings and limits: Public clonotypes (which were uncommon) either contracted or remained stable on treatment. Clonality was elevated at ibrutinib response and had returned toward baseline at progression.

The sequencing depth, 1 in 200,000 to 1 in 1 million T cells, was the target. Clones were read by immunoSEQ multiplex PCR, and TCRdb kept only the in-frame ones, dropping some. The sample lists some 150,000 clones, around three quarters occurring once. This CDR3 has 17 amino acids. From germline, CDR1 is KGHSH and CDR2 LQKENI. The V gene end was trimmed by 5 bases and the J gene end by 3 bases; junction bases not matched to a gene: 10. The input for sequencing was PBMCs, taken after 12 months of ibrutinib treatment. This clonotype originated in a human donor with chronic lymphocytic leukemia. The chain joins TRBV18 to TRBJ2-7; 13 positions agree with TRBD2. The CDR3 here is CASSTAPLAGGYYEQYF. The CDR3 region has the DNA TGTGCCAGCTCAACCGCTCCACTAGCGGGAGGGTACTACGAGCAGTACTTC. Looking up the rest from reference TRBV18 and TRBJ2-7 gives the full variable domain: NAGVMQNPRHLVRRRGQEARLRCSPMKGHSHVYWYRQLPEEGLKFMVYLQKENIIDESGMPKERFSAEFPKEGPSILRIQQVVRGDSAAYFCASSTAPLAGGYYEQYFGPGTRLTVT.